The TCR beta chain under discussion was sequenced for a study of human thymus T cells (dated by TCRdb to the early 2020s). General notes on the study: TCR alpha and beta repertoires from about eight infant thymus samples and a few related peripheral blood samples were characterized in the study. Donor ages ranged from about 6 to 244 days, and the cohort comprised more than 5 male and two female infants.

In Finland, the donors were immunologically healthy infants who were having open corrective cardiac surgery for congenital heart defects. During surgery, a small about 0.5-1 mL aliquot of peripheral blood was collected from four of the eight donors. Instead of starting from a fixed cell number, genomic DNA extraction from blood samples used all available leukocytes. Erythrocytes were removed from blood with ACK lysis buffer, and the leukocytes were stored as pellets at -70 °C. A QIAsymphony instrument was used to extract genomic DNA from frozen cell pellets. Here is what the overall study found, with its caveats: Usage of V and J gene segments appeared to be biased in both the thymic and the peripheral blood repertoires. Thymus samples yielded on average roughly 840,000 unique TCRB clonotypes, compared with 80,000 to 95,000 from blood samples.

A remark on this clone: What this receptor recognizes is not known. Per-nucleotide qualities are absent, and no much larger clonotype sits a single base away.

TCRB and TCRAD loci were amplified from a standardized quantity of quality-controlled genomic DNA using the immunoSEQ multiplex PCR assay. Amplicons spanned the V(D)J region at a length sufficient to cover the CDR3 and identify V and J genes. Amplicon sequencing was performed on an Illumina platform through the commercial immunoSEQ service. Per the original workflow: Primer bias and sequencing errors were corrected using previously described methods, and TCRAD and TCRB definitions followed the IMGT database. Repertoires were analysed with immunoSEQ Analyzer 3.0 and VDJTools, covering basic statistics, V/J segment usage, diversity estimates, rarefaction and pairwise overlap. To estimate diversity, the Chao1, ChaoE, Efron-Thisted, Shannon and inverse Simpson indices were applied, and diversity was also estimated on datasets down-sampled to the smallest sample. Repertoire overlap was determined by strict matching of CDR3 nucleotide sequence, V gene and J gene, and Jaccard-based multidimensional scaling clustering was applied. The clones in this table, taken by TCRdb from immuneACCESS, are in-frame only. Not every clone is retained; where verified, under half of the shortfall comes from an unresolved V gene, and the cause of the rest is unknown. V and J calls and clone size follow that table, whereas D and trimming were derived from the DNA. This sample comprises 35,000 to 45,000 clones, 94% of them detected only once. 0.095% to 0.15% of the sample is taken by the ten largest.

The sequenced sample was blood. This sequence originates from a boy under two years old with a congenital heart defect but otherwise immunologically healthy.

The nucleotide sequence is TGTGCCTCAGGGACACCGAACACTGAAGCTTTCTTT. Translated, it reads CASGTPNTEAFF. The rearranged segments are TRBV30 and TRBJ1-1; perhaps TRBD1 is the D gene, with 6 bases matching. The junction carries 10 bases between V and J, which are trimmed by 7 bases and 1 base respectively. As encoded in the germline V gene (reference sequence), CDR1 is GTSNPN while CDR2 is SVGIG. The CDR3 runs 12 residues from the cysteine to the phenylalanine. Of all the DNA, just the CDR3 is kept, 36 bases in frame from base 1. Supplemented by the reference TRBV30 and TRBJ1-1 proteins around the CDR3, the complete variable domain is SQTIHQWPATLVQPVGSPLSLECTVEGTSNPNLYWYRQAAGRGLQLLFYSVGIGQISSEVPQNLSASRPQDRQFILSSKKLLLSDSGFYLCASGTPNTEAFFGQGTRLTVV.